A single sample is the source of the 7 T cell receptor beta chains below, sequenced in a study of control samples from healthy donors and cancer patients. The method was immunoSEQ multiplex PCR; TCRdb's version includes in-frame clones alone and lacks a portion of them. The sample holds 150,000 to 180,000 clones, over 90% seen once. Specimen: blood. Receptors were obtained from a man between 45 and 60 years old in good health.

The V and J genes are TRBV7-6 and TRBJ2-3; 13 nucleotides match TRBD2. Trimming removed 2 bases from V and 6 bases from J; junction bases left unmatched: 20. This CDR3 comprises 21 residues. Germline values: CDR1 SGHVS, CDR2 FNYEAQ. The CDR3 region has the DNA TGTGCCAGCAGCTTAACCCAAGGGGCGTTGGGACTAGCGGGACCCGCCGATACGCAGTATTTT. Its translation is CASSLTQGALGLAGPADTQYF. The entire variable domain, with the rest obtained from reference TRBV7-6 and TRBJ2-3, is as follows: GAGVSQSPRYKVTKRGQDVALRCDPISGHVSLYWYRQALGQGPEFLTYFNYEAQQDKSGLPNDRFSAERPEGSISTLTIQRTEQRDSAMYRCASSLTQGALGLAGPADTQYFGPGTRLTVL.

V and J are TRBV9 and TRBJ1-5; 7 bases agree with TRBD1. Germline loops: CDR1 SGDLS, CDR2 YYNGEE. This CDR3 contains 14 residues. V dropped 4 bases and J dropped 2; count of bases not matched to a gene: 3. Here the CDR3 DNA reads TGTGCCAGCAGCTTTACAGGGGGCAATCAGCCCCAGCATTTT. This translates into CASSFTGGNQPQHF.

The genes are TRBV21-1 and TRBJ1-1. TRBV21-1 is described as a pseudogene. The CDR3 totals 16 residues. The CDR3 nucleotides are TGTGCCAGCAGCAAAAACGAATGGAGCATGAACACTGAAGCTTTCTTT. Its translation: CASSKNEWSMNTEAFF.

The chain employs TRBV9 and TRBJ1-6, with 7 positions matching TRBD1. With 4 bases clipped from V and 8 bases from J, the junction kept 3 bases outside the gene matches. This CDR3 is 13 amino acids long. Germline assignment: CDR1 SGDLS and CDR2 YYNGEE. The CDR3 is CASSITGDSPLHF. DNA for the CDR3: TGTGCCAGCAGCATTACAGGGGATTCACCCCTCCACTTT.

The V gene is TRBV6-5, the J gene TRBJ1-5; D unclear. This CDR3 is 13 amino acids long. Germline V gene sequence: CDR1 MNHEY, CDR2 SVGAGI. Trimming stripped 4 bases from V and 4 bases from J, with 8 bases between. CDR3 residues: CASSLKGNQPQHF. For the CDR3, the DNA is TGTGCCAGCAGTTTGAAGGGAAATCAGCCCCAGCATTTT.

The chain joins TRBV10-1 to TRBJ2-3, with D possibly being TRBD2 (6 bases). Germline CDR1 is WNHNN and CDR2 is SYGVQD (reference sequence). V was pared by 6 bases and J by 2 bases, with 15 bases between. The CDR3 sequence is 15 residues long. In DNA, the CDR3 is TGCGCCAGCAGGATGACTAGTGGGAACACAGATACGCAGTATTTT. Translating gives CASRMTSGNTDTQYF.

The genes are TRBV7-9 and TRBJ2-5; 8 nucleotides align to TRBD1. Germline values: CDR1 SEHNR, CDR2 FQNEAQ (reference sequence). The CDR3 consists of 16 residues. Trimming took 4 bases from V and 2 from J; bases not matched to a gene: 9. CDR3 amino acids: CASSSPTGQGQETQYF. Here the CDR3 DNA reads TGTGCCAGCAGCTCACCTACCGGACAGGGACAAGAGACCCAGTACTTC.